This TCR beta chain was documented in a study of T cell repertoires in cytomegalovirus infection (dated by TCRdb to the late 2010s). Study-level background: Alongside well-studied HLA-B-restricted epitopes, the peptide stimulations were aimed at recently identified HLA-C-restricted CMV epitopes, whose presentation resists viral immunomodulation. Because public TCR beta signatures pointed to carriage of CMV infection together with the matching HLA type, the HLA type of each donor mattered for the analysis. Results the study describes overall, beyond this receptor: The ex vivo response was dominated by HLA-C-restricted CMV-specific TCR beta clonotypes, and the single most frequent clonotype in two of eight donors was supplied by these HLA-C-restricted clonotypes. In both this cohort and an independent cohort of 352 donors, the cumulative frequency of public TCR beta family members distinguished carriers of CMV infection plus the relevant HLA type.

With regard to this clonotype: This clone's antigen is unknown. No clone much larger than this one lies a single base away; base qualities are absent.

The sequencer was an Illumina HiSeq 1500. The public reads were quality trimmed at Q25 with fastp and then assembled into clones with MiXCR by TCRdb, keeping productive beta chains. CDR3 protein sequences are deduplicated, and each keeps its most common genes and DNA. The sample table contains 370,000 or so distinct CDR3 sequences; only one count was recorded for about 34% of them. The top ten constitute roughly 13% of the sample. What the treatment or condition label conveys for this sample: in vitro stimulation with specific CMV peptide epitopes to enrich CMV-specific T cells. The CDR3 spans 13 residues, from the cysteine through the phenylalanine. The only DNA kept is the CDR3, 39 bases in frame from the first base. V is reduced by 5 bases and J by 5 bases, leaving a spacing of 10 bases between them. CDR1 is given as SGHTA and CDR2 as FQGNSA, both from the germline V gene.

This TCR was sampled from a human donor in good health (CMV status not recorded). Some clones in this sample may be carry-over from other donors' samples. The rearrangement combines TRBV7-2 with TRBJ2-1; the D gene identity is not certain. The specimen comprised cultured PBMCs, sampled from culture after CMV antigen stimulation. The CDR3 is CASSGTRDNEQFF. At the DNA level, the sequence is TGTGCCAGCAGCGGTACGAGAGACAATGAGCAGTTCTTC. This CDR3, with the reference TRBV7-2 and TRBJ2-1 proteins standing in past its ends, gives the full variable domain GAGVSQSPSNKVTEKGKDVELRCDPISGHTALYWYRQSLGQGLEFLIYFQGNSAPDKSGLPSDRFSAERTGGSVSTLTIQRTQQEDSAVYLCASSGTRDNEQFFGPGTRLTVL.